The clone carrying this TCR beta chain appeared once. This sample is part of a study of Ad26.COV2.S vaccination and SARS-CoV-2 variants. Deletions cut 4 bases from V and 3 bases from J, with 9 bases between. Germline V gene lookup returns CDR1 LGHDT and CDR2 YNNKEL (reference sequence). The CDR3 contains 13 residues. Clones were read by immunoSEQ multiplex PCR, and TCRdb kept only the in-frame ones, dropping some. Among some 390,000 clones listed, about 89% were seen once. Sample treatment: around 19 received Ad26.COV2.S at low or high dose, single or two shots; about 5 received placebo; per-sample allocation not given. Samples were taken on day 63 after the first vaccine or placebo injection.

The material was peripheral blood, obtained in a trial of Ad26.COV2.S vaccine versus placebo. This TCR derives from a person aged 18-65 years who received the Ad26.COV2.S COVID-19 vaccine or a placebo. The rearrangement joins TRBV3-1 (or the pseudogene TRBV3-2) to TRBJ1-2; D is ambiguous. CDR3: CASSRSPDYGYTF. In nucleotides, the CDR3 is TGTGCCAGCAGCCGCTCCCCAGACTATGGCTACACCTTC.